What follows are 9 T cell receptor beta chains derived from one specimen sequenced in a study of cytomegalovirus exposure and HLA in healthy donors. Generated by immunoSEQ multiplex PCR, the TCRdb table keeps only in-frame clones and is missing some. The sample shows roughly 98,000 clones, around nine tenths of them seen only once. The source material was PBMCs. The source is a woman in her twenties or thirties in good health and CMV-seronegative.

The chain uses TRBV15 and TRBJ1-2; D is perhaps TRBD1 (6 bases). The V gene lost 1 base and the J gene lost 4 bases, with 10 bases spanning the gap. The length of the CDR3 is 14 residues. The germline V gene encodes CDR1 LNHNV and CDR2 YYDKDF (reference sequence). CDR3 protein: CATSRGRGAYGYTF. CDR3 coding DNA: TGTGCCACCAGCAGAGGTCGGGGGGCCTATGGCTACACCTTC.

The chain couples TRBV7-3 to TRBJ2-2; 9 bases agree with TRBD1. J lost 0 bases, V lost 4 bases, and 3 bases had no gene match. This CDR3 contains 16 residues. The germline CDR1 and CDR2 sequences are SGHTA and FQGTGA. The CDR3 is CASSSGTGTNTGELFF. The CDR3 coding sequence is TGTGCCAGCAGCTCAGGGACAGGGACGAACACCGGGGAGCTGTTTTTT.

The chain is built from TRBV12-5 and TRBJ2-7; D may be TRBD1 (6 bases). V dropped 1 base and J dropped 4 bases, with 14 bases sitting between them. This CDR3 region has 15 residues. The germline V gene has CDR1 LGHNT and CDR2 FRNRAP. This chain's CDR3 is CASGLAQGLKYEQYF. The CDR3 DNA is TGTGCTAGTGGTTTGGCCCAGGGGCTAAAATACGAGCAGTACTTC.

The V call is TRBV18, the J call TRBJ1-1; perhaps TRBD1 as D (6 bases). The length of the CDR3 is 11 residues. V was trimmed by 4 bases and J by 11 bases, leaving 11 bases between them. Germline assignment: CDR1 KGHSH and CDR2 LQKENI. CDR3 DNA sequence: TGTGCCAGCTCACTAGGCCAGGGGGCTTTCTTT. Translating it yields CASSLGQGAFF.

The chain joins TRBV4-2 to TRBJ1-6, with 8 bases identical to TRBD1. The CDR3 runs 16 residues. CDR1 is LGHNA and CDR2 is YNFKEQ in the germline V gene. V lost 4 bases and J lost 4; bases outside the gene matches: 6. The CDR3 bases are TGTGCCAGCAGCCCCGGACAGGGAGAATATAATTCACCCCTCCACTTT. Translation: CASSPGQGEYNSPLHF.

This clone was observed a handful of times. The CDR3 DNA reads TGTGCCAGCAGCTTACGGGGGAACACTGAAGCTTTCTTT. Residues: CASSLRGNTEAFF. V is TRBV7-3 and J is TRBJ1-1; D uncertain. There are 13 residues in the CDR3. V was clipped by 2 bases and J by 1 base, with 5 bases between them. From germline, CDR1 is SGHTA and CDR2 FQGTGA.

The V call is TRBV28, the J call TRBJ1-5, with D perhaps TRBD1 (6 bases). The CDR3 totals 13 residues. V was trimmed by 5 bases and J by 6 bases, leaving 11 bases between them. Germline assignment: CDR1 MDHEN and CDR2 SYDVKM. CDR3 DNA sequence: TGTGCCAGCAGTACCGGGACAACTCAGCCCCAGCATTTT. This translates into CASSTGTTQPQHF. The complete variable domain, with remaining parts taken from reference TRBV28 and TRBJ1-5, reads DVKVTQSSRYLVKRTGEKVFLECVQDMDHENMFWYRQDPGLGLRLIYFSYDVKMKEKGDIPEGYSVSREKKERFSLILESASTNQTSMYLCASSTGTTQPQHFGDGTRLSIL.

CDR3 coding DNA: TGTGCCAGCAGCTTAGCGGAGCCAAATGAGCAGTTCTTC. Its translation is CASSLAEPNEQFF. The chain couples TRBV7-2 to TRBJ2-1, with no clear D. This CDR3 region has 13 residues. Trimming took off 0 bases at V and 7 bases at J, with 7 bases between the two ends. CDR1 is SGHTA and CDR2 is FQGNSA in the germline V gene.

This clone was observed a handful of times. This chain joins TRBV7-8 and TRBJ2-7; possibly TRBD1 for D (6 bases). CDR1 and CDR2 (germline): SGHVS, FQNEAQ. Trimming shortened V by 3 bases and J by 0 bases, and 9 bases separated the two germline ends. CDR3 size: 14 residues. The CDR3 here is CASSFRGTSYEQYF. The CDR3 nucleotides read TGTGCCAGCAGCTTTAGGGGGACCTCCTACGAGCAGTACTTC.